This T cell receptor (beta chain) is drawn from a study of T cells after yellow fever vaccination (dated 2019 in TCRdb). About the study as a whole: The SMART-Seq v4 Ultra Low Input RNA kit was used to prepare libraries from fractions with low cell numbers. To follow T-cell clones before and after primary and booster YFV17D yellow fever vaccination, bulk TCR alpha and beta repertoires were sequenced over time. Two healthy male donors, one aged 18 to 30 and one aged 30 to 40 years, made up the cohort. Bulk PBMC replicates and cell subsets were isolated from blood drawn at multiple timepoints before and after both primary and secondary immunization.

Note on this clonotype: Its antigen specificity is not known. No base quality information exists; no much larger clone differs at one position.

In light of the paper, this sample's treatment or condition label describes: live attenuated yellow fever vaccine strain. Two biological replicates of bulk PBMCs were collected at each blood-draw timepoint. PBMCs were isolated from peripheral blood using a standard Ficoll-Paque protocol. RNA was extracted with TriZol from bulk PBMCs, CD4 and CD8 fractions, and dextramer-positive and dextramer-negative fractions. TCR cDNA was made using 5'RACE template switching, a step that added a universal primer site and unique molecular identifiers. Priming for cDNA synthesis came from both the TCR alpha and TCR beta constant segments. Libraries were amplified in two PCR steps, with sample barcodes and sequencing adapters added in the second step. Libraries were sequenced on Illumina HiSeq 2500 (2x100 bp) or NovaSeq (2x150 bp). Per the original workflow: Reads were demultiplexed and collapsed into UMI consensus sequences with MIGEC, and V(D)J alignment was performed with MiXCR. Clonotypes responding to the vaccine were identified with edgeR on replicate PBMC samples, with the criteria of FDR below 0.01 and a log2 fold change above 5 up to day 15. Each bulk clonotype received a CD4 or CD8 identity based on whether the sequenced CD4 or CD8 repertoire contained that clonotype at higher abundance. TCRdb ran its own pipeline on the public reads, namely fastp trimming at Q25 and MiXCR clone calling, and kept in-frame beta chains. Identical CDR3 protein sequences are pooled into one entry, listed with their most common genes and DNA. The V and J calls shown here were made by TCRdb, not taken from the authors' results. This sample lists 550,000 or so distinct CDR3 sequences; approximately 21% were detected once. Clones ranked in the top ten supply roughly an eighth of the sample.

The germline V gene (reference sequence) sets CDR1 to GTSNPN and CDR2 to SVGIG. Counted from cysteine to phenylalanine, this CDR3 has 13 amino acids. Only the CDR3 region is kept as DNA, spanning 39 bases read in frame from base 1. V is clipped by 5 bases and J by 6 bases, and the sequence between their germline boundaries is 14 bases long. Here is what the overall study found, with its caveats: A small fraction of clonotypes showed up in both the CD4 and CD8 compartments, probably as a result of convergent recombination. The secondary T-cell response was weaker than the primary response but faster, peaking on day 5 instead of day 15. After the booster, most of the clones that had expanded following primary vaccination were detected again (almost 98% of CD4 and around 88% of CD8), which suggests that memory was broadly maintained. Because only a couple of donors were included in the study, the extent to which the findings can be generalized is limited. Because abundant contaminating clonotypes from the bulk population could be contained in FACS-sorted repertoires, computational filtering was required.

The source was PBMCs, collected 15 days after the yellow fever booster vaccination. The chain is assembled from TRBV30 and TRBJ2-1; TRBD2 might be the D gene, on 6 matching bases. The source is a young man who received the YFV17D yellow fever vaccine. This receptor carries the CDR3 CAWVTSHRNEQFF. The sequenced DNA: TGTGCCTGGGTGACTAGTCACCGCAATGAGCAGTTCTTC. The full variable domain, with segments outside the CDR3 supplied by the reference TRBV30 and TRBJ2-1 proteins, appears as SQTIHQWPATLVQPVGSPLSLECTVEGTSNPNLYWYRQAAGRGLQLLFYSVGIGQISSEVPQNLSASRPQDRQFILSSKKLLLSDSGFYLCAWVTSHRNEQFFGPGTRLTVL.